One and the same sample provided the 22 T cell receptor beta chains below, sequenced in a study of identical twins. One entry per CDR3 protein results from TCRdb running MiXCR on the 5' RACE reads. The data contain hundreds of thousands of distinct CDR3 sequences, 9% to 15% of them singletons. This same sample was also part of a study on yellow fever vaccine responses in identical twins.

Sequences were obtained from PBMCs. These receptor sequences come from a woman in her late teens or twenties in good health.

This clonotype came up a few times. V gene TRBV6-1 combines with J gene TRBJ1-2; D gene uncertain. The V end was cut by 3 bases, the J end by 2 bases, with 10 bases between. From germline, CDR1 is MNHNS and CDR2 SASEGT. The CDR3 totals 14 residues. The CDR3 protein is CASSDLSRNYGYTF. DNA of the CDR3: TGTGCCAGCAGTGATCTGAGTCGGAACTATGGCTACACCTTC.

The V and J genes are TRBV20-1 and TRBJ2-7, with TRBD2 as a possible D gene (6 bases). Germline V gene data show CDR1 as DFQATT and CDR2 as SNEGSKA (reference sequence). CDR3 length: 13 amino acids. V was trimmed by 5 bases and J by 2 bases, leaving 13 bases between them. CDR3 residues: CSARTNRAYEQYV. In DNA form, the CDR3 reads TGCAGTGCTCGGACTAATCGGGCCTACGAGCAGTACGTC.

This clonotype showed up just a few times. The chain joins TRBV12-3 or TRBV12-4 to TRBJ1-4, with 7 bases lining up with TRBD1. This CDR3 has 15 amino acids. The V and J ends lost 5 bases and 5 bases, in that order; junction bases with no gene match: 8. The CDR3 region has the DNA TGTGCCAGCAGTAGGGAGACAGGGTCGAATGAAAAACTGTTTTTT. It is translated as CASSRETGSNEKLFF.

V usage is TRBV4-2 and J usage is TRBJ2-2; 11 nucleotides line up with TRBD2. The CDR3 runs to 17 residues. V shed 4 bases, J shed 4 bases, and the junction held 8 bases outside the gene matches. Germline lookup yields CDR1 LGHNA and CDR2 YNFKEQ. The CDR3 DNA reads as TGTGCCAGCAGCCCCGCCGGGACTAGCGGTACCACCGGGGAGCTGTTTTTT. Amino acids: CASSPAGTSGTTGELFF.

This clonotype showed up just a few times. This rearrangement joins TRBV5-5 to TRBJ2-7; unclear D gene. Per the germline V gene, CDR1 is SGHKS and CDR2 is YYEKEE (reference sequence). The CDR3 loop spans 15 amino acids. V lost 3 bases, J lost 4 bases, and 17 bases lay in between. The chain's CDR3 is CASSSSLGQTYEQYF. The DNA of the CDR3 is TGTGCCAGCAGCTCAAGCCTTGGCCAAACTTACGAGCAGTACTTC.

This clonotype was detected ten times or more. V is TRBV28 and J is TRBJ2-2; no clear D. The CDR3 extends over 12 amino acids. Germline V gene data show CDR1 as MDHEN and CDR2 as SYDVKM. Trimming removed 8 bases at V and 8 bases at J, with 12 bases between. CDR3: CASQFLTGELFF. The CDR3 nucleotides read TGTGCCAGCCAATTTCTAACAGGGGAGCTGTTTTTT.

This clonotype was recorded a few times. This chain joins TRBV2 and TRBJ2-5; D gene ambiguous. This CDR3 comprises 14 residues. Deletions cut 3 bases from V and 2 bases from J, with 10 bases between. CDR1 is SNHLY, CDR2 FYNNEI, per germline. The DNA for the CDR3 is TGTGCCAGCAGTGATTGGTTCGCGCAAGAGACCCAGTACTTC. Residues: CASSDWFAQETQYF.

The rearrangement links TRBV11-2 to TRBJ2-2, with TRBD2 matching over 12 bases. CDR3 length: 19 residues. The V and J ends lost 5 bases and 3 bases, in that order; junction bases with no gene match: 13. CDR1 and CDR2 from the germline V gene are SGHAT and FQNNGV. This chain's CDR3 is CASSDPPLAGGRYTGELFF. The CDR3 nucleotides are TGTGCCAGCAGCGATCCGCCTCTAGCGGGAGGGCGTTACACCGGGGAGCTGTTTTTT.

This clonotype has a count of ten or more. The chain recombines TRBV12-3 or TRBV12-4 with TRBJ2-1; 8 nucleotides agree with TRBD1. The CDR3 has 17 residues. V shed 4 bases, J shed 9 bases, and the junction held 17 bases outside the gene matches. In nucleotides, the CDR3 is TGTGCCAGCAGTTCCCCCGCAAGGACAGGGCGGCGTAGTGAGCAGTTCTTC. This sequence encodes CASSSPARTGRRSEQFF.

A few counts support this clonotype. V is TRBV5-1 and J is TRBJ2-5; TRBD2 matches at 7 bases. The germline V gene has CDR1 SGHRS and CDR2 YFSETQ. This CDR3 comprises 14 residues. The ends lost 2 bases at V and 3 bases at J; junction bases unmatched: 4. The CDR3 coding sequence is TGCGCCAGCAGCTTAGGCGGGACTAAAGAGACCCAGTACTTC. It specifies CASSLGGTKETQYF.

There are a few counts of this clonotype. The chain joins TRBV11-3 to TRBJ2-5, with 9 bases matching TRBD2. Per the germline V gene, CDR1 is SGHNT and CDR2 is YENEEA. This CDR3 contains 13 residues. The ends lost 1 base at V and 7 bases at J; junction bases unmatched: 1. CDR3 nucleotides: TGTGCCAGCAGCTTAGGACTAGCGGCGACCCAGTACTTC. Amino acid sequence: CASSLGLAATQYF.

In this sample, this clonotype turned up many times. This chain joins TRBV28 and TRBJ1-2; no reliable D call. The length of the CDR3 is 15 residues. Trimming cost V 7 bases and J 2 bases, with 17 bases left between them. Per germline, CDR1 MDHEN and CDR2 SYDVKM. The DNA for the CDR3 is TGTGCCAGCACCGGTAGAGGCGGAGGGAACTATGGCTACACCTTC. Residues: CASTGRGGGNYGYTF.

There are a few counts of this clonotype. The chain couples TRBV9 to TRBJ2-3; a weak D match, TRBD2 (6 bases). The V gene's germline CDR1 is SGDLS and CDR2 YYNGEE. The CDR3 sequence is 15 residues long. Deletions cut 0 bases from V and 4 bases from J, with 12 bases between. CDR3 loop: CASSVDAGLSDTQYF. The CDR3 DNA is TGTGCCAGCAGCGTAGATGCGGGGCTCTCAGATACGCAGTATTTT.

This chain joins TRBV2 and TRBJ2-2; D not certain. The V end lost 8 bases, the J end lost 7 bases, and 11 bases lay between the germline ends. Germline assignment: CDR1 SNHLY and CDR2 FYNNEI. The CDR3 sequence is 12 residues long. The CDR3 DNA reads TGTGCCAGCCTCAACCAGTTCGGGGAGCTGTTTTTT. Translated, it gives CASLNQFGELFF.

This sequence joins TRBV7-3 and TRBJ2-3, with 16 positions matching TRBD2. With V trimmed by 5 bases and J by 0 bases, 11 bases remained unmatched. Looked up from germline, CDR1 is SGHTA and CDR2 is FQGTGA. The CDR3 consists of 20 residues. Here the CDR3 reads CASSRGTSGRDYTSTDTQYF. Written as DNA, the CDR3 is TGTGCCAGCAGCCGCGGGACTAGCGGGAGGGATTACACTAGCACAGATACGCAGTATTTT.

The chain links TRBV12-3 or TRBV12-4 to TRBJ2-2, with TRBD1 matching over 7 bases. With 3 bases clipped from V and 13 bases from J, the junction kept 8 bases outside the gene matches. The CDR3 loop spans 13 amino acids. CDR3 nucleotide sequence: TGTGCCAGCAGTTTGAGGGGGCGTCAGGTGCTGTTTTTT. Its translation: CASSLRGRQVLFF.

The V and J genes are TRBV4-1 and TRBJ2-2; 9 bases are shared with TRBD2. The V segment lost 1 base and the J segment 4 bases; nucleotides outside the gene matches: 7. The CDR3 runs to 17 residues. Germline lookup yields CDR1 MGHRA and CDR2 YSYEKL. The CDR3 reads CASSQVAGGPVTGELFF. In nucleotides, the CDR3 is TGCGCCAGCAGCCAAGTTGCGGGGGGGCCGGTCACCGGGGAGCTGTTTTTT.

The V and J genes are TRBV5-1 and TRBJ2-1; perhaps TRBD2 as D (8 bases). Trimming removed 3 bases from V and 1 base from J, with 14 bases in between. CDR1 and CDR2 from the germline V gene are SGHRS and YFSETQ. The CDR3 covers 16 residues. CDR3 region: CASSSGGGQSYNEQFF. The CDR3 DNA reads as TGCGCCAGCAGCTCGGGGGGGGGACAGTCCTACAATGAGCAGTTCTTC.

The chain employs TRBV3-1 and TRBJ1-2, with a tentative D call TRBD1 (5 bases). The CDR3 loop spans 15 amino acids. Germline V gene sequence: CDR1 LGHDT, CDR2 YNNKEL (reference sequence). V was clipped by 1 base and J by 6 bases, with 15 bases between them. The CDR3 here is CASSQGFPGYNGYTF. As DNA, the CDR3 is TGTGCCAGCAGCCAAGGTTTTCCAGGGTATAATGGCTACACCTTC.

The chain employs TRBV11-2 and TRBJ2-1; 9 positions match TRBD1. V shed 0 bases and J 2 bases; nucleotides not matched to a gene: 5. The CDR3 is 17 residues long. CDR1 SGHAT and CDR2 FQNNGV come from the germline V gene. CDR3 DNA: TGTGCCAGCAGCTTAGATGGCGGGACAGGGACCTACAATGAGCAGTTCTTC. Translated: CASSLDGGTGTYNEQFF. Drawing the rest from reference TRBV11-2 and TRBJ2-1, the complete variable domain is EAGVAQSPRYKIIEKRQSVAFWCNPISGHATLYWYQQILGQGPKLLIQFQNNGVVDDSQLPKDRFSAERLKGVDSTLKIQPAKLEDSAVYLCASSLDGGTGTYNEQFFGPGTRLTVL.

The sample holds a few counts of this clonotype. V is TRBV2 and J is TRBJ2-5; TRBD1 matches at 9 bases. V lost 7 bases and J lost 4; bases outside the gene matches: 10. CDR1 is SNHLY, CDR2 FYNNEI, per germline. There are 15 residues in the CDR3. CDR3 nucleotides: TGTGCCAGCATAGGTCCCCCGACAGGGGGAGAGACCCAGTACTTC. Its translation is CASIGPPTGGETQYF.

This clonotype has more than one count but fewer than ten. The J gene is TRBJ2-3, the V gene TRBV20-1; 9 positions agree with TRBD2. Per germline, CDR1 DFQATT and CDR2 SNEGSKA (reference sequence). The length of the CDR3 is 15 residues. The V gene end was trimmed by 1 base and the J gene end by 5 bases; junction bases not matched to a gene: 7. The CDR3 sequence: CSARVVAGERDTQYF. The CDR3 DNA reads TGCAGTGCTAGAGTGGTAGCGGGAGAAAGAGATACGCAGTATTTT.